This T cell receptor beta chain was identified in a study of blood T cells in healthy people across ages. Germline V gives CDR1 LGHDT, CDR2 YNNKEL (reference sequence). V lost 0 bases to trimming and J lost 9 bases, with 8 bases between them. The CDR3 spans 12 residues. Then a second PCR, running roughly 7 to 11 cycles, was carried out with a sample-barcoded 5' primer and a J-beta primer mix. TCRdb ran MiXCR on the 5' RACE reads and lists one entry per CDR3 protein. The table shows 1 million or so distinct CDR3 sequences, with 45% occurring only once. The receptor was derived from a woman aged 55-69 years in good health. This chain joins TRBV3-1 and TRBJ2-5; D is possibly TRBD1 (6 bases). The sequenced sample was blood. CDR3 DNA: TGTGCCAGCAGCCAAGATAAGGGGGCCCAGTACTTC. This sequence encodes CASSQDKGAQYF.